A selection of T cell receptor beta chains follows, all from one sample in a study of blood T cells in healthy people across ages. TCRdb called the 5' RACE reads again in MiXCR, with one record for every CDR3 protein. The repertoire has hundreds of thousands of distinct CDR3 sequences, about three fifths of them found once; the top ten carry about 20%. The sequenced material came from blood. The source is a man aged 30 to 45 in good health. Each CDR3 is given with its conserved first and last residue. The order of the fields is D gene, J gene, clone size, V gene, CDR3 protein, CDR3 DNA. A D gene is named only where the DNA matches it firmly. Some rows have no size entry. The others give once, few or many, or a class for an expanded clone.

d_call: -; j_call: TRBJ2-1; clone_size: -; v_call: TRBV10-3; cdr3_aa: CAISEGTSYNEQFF; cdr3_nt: TGTGCCATCAGTGAAGGGACTTCCTACAATGAGCAGTTCTTC
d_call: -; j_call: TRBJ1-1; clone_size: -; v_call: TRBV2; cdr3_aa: CASRANIQGLGYAEAFF; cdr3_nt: TGTGCCAGCAGGGCAAATATACAGGGACTAGGATACGCTGAAGCTTTCTTT
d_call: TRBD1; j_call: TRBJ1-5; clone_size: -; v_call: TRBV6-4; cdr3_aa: CASNAPRDRGPESNQPQHF; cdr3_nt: TGTGCCAGTAATGCGCCCCGGGACAGGGGCCCCGAGAGCAATCAGCCCCAGCATTTT
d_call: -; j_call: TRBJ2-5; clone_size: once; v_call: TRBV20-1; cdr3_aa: CSAETSRQETQYF; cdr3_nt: TGCAGTGCGGAGACTTCCAGACAAGAGACCCAGTACTTC
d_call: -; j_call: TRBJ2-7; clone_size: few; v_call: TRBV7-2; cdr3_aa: CASSPLPTNYEQYF; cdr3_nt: TGTGCCAGCAGCCCTTTACCAACCAACTACGAGCAGTACTTC
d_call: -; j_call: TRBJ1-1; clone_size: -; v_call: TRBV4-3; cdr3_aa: CASSLGQRTNTEAFF; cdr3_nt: TGCGCCAGCAGCCTAGGACAGCGTACGAACACTGAAGCTTTCTTT
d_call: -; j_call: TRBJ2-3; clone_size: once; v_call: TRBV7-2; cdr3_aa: CASSLLPSATDTQYF; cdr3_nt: TGTGCCAGCAGCTTACTCCCTTCTGCGACAGATACGCAGTATTTT
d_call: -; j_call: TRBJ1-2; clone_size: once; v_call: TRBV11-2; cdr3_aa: CASSSSWEPRYGYTF; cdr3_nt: TGTGCCAGCAGCTCCAGCTGGGAGCCTCGCTATGGCTACACCTTC
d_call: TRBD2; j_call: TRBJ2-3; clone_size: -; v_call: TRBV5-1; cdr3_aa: CASSLAGGFTDTQYF; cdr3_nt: TGCGCCAGCAGCCTAGCGGGGGGTTTCACAGATACGCAGTATTTT
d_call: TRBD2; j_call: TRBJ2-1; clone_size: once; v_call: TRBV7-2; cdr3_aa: CANSLGLAGGPGNEQFF; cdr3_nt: TGTGCCAACAGCCTGGGACTAGCGGGGGGGCCGGGAAATGAGCAGTTCTTC
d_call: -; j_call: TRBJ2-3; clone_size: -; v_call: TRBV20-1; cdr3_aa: CSAPAWGESRADTQYF; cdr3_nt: TGCAGTGCCCCTGCGTGGGGGGAGTCAAGGGCGGATACGCAGTATTTT
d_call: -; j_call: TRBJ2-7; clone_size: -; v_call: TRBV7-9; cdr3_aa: CASSASGQPHTLAYNEQYF; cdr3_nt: TGTGCCAGCAGCGCCTCGGGACAACCCCACACTTTGGCCTACAATGAGCAGTACTTC
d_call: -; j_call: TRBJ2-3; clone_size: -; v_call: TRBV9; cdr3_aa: CASSSSGLSTDTQYF; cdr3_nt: TGTGCCAGCTCCTCCTCAGGCCTGAGCACAGATACGCAGTATTTT
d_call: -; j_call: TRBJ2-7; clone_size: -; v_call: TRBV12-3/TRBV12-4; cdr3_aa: CASSPVGYYEQYF; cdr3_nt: TGTGCCAGCAGTCCAGTCGGATACTACGAGCAGTACTTC
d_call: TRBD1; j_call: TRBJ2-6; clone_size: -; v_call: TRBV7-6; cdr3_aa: CASSSRDRGLGANVLTF; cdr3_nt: TGTGCCAGCAGCTCCCGGGACAGGGGACTCGGGGCCAACGTCCTGACTTTC
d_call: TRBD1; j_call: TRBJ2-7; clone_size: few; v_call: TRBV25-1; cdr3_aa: CASSELGQGYEQYF; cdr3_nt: TGTGCCAGCAGTGAATTGGGACAGGGATACGAGCAGTACTTC
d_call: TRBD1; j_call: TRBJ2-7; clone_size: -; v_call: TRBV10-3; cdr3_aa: CAISDEGAWSYEQYF; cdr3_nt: TGTGCCATCAGTGATGAGGGGGCATGGTCCTACGAGCAGTACTTC
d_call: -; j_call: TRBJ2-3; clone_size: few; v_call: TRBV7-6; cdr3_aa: CASSFTTMGADTQYF; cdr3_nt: TGTGCCAGCAGCTTTACTACCATGGGAGCAGATACGCAGTATTTT
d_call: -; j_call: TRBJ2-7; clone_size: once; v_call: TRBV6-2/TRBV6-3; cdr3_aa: CASSHPDRSGEQYF; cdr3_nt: TGTGCCAGCAGTCACCCGGACAGATCGGGCGAGCAGTACTTC
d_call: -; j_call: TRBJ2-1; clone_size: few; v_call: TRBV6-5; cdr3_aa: CASSYLGTNNEQFF; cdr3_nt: TGTGCCAGCAGTTACTTAGGAACCAACAATGAGCAGTTCTTC
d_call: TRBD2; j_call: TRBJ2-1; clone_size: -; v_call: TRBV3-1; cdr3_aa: CASSQGRLAGGPFVNEQFF; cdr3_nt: TGTGCCAGCAGCCAAGGTCGACTAGCGGGAGGGCCTTTTGTGAATGAGCAGTTCTTC
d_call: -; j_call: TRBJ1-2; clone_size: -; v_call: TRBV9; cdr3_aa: CASRQGIDGYTF; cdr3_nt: TGTGCCAGCAGACAGGGAATCGATGGCTACACCTTC
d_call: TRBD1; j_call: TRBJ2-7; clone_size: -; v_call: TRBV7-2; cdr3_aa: CASGLGTGLYYEQYF; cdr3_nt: TGTGCCAGCGGCTTAGGGACAGGGCTTTACTACGAGCAGTACTTC
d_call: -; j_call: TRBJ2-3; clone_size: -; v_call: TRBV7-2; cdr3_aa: CASSSADTSTDTQYF; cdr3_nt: TGTGCCAGCAGCAGCGCGGACACTAGCACAGATACGCAGTATTTT
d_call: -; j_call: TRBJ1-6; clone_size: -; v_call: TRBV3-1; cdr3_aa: CASGGGSSYNSPLHF; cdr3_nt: TGTGCCAGCGGGGGGGGGAGCTCCTATAATTCACCCCTCCACTTT
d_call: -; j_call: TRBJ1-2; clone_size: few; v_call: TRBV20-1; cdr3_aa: CSASKGVYGYTF; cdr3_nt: TGCAGTGCTAGTAAGGGCGTCTATGGCTACACCTTC
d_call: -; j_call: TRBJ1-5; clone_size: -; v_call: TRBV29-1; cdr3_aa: CSVEEGPNQPQHF; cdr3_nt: TGCAGCGTTGAAGAAGGTCCCAATCAGCCCCAGCATTTT
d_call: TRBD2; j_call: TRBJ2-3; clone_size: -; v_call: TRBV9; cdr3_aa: CASSSQLASGRAGTDTQYF; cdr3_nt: TGTGCCAGCAGCTCCCAATTGGCTAGCGGGAGGGCGGGCACAGATACGCAGTATTTT
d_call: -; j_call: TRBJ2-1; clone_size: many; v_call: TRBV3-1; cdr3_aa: CASSQDRENEQFF; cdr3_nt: TGTGCCAGCAGCCAAGATAGGGAGAATGAGCAGTTCTTC
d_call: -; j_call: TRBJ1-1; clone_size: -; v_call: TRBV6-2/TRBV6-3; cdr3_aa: CASSYRPNTEAFF; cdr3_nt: TGTGCCAGCAGTTACCGACCGAACACTGAAGCTTTCTTT
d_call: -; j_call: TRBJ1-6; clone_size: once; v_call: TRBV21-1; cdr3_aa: CASSTLTGRSPLHF; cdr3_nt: TGTGCCAGCAGCACCCTGACAGGGCGATCACCCCTCCACTTT
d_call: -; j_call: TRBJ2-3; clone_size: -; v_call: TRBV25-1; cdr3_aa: CASARGTFTDTQYF; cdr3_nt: TGTGCCAGCGCTCGGGGGACCTTCACAGATACGCAGTATTTT
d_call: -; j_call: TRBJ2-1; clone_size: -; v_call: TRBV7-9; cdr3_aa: CASSPPRRASYNEQFF; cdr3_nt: TGTGCCAGCAGCCCCCCCAGGAGAGCGTCCTACAATGAGCAGTTCTTC
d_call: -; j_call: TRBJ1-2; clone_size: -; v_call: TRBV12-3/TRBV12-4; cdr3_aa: CASSAQVEYGYTF; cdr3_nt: TGTGCCAGCAGTGCCCAGGTTGAATATGGCTACACCTTC
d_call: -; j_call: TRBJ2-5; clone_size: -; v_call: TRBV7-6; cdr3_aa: CASSLGVRTWIQETQYF; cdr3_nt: TGTGCCAGCAGCTTAGGGGTCAGAACCTGGATTCAAGAGACCCAGTACTTC
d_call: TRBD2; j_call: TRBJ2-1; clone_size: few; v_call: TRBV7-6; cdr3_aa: CASSSSGTSANEQFF; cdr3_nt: TGTGCCAGCAGCTCCTCGGGGACTAGTGCGAATGAGCAGTTCTTC
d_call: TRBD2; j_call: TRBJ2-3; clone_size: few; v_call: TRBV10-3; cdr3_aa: CGAGGDTQYF; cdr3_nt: TGTGGGGCGGGAGGAGATACGCAGTATTTT
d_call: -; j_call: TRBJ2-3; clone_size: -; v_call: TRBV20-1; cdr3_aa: CSASFLRAYTDTQYF; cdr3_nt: TGCAGTGCTAGTTTTTTGAGGGCATATACGGATACGCAGTATTTT
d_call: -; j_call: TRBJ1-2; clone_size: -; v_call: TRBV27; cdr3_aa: CASSLRTPLYGYTF; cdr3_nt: TGTGCCAGCAGTTTAAGGACACCATTATATGGCTACACCTTC
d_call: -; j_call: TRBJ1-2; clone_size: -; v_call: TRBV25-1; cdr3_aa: CASSADNLGGGYTF; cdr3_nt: TGTGCCAGCAGTGCGGACAATTTAGGGGGGGGCTACACCTTC
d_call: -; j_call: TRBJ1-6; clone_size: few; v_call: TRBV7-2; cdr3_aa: CASSPELAGGNSPLHF; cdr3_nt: TGTGCCAGCAGCCCCGAACTTGCGGGGGGGAATTCACCCCTCCACTTT
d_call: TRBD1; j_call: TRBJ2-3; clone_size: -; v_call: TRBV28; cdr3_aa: CASSASGTGVGDTQYF; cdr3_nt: TGTGCCAGCAGTGCCTCCGGGACAGGGGTGGGAGATACGCAGTATTTT
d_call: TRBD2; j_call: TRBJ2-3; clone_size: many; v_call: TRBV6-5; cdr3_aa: CASSYLSSGGSTDTQYF; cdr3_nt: TGTGCCAGCAGTTACCTCTCTAGCGGGGGGTCCACAGATACGCAGTATTTT
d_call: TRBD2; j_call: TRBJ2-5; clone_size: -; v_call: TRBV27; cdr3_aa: CASRQTSGVYNEQYF; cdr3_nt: TGTGCCAGCAGACAAACTAGCGGGGTCTACAATGAGCAGTACTTC
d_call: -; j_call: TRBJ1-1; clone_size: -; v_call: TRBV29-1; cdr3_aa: CSVERNRVEAFF; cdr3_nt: TGCAGCGTGGAAAGAAACAGGGTCGAAGCTTTCTTT
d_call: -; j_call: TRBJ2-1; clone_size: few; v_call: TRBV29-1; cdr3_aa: CSVDFRGGGNEQFF; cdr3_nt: TGCAGCGTTGATTTCAGGGGAGGGGGGAATGAGCAGTTCTTC
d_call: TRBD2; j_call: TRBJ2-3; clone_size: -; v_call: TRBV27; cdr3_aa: CASSFLASGGPSTDTQYF; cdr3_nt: TGTGCCAGCAGTTTCTTGGCTAGCGGGGGACCTAGCACAGATACGCAGTATTTT
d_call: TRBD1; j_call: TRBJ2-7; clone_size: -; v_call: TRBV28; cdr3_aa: CASSSMPGTGDSEQYF; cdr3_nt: TGTGCCAGCAGTTCCATGCCCGGGACAGGGGACAGCGAGCAGTACTTC
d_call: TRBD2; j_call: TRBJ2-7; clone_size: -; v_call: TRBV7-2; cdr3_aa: CASSLGGRAGYEQYF; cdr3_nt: TGTGCCAGCAGCCTGGGTGGGAGGGCCGGTTACGAGCAGTACTTC
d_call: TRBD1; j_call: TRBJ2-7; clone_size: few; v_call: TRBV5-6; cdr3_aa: CASSWGQGANSYEQYF; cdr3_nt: TGTGCCAGCAGCTGGGGACAGGGGGCTAACTCCTACGAGCAGTACTTC
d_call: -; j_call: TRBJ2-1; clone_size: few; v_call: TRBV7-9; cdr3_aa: CASSLAYSHNEQFF; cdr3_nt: TGTGCCAGCAGCTTAGCGTACAGTCACAATGAGCAGTTCTTC
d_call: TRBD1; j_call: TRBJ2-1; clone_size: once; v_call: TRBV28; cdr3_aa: CASSLGGQGAGEQFF; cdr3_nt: TGTGCCAGCAGTTTAGGGGGCCAGGGGGCTGGTGAGCAGTTCTTC
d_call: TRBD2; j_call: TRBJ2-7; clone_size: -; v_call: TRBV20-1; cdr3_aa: CSARSGLAGSYEQYF; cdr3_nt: TGCAGTGCTAGGTCGGGACTAGCGGGGTCCTACGAGCAGTACTTC